This TCR beta chain came from a study of spatial heterogeneity in lung cancer. About the research overall: Beta-chain sequences consistently outnumbered alpha-chain sequences in detection.

Time point denoted: sample taken at primary tumor resection. In each case, whole RNA from tumor, nontumor lung or frozen PBMC was sequenced unsorted. TCR cDNA molecules each had a unique molecular identifier. TCRdb reprocessed the 5' RACE reads via MiXCR and lists one record per CDR3 protein. The sample has roughly 17,000 distinct CDR3 sequences; about 21% are singletons. Germline V CDR1 and CDR2: MNHEY, SVGAGI. V lost 7 bases and J 1 base, leaving 7 bases between the germline ends. The CDR3 runs to 12 residues. The receptor comes from a female donor with early-stage non-small cell lung cancer. The sample here was PBMCs, taken at surgery. The rearrangement uses TRBV6-5 and TRBJ1-2; a possible D gene is TRBD1 (5 bases). CDR3 DNA: TGTGCCAGCAAACAGGATAACTATGGCTACACCTTC. This sequence encodes CASKQDNYGYTF.